This TCR beta chain was recorded in a study of memory CD4+ T cells and cytomegalovirus serostatus. Overall study results and limits: Repertoires predicted CMV serostatus with median bootstrapped AUC of approximately 0.94.

The sort gate was single viable CD3+CD4+CD8-CD45RO+ cells for memory CD4+ T cells. CMV serostatus came from serum IgG against pp150, pp28, p38, p52. Total CD4+ T cells were enriched by CD4 positive selection. Assay: immunoSEQ multiplex PCR; the TCRdb copy retains only in-frame clones and omits some. The table records under 50,000 clones, about 70% of them present only once. This clone was detected only a few times. Its target is not known. The origin of this receptor is an adult in good health and CMV-seropositive. The sample comprised memory CD4+ T cells from blood.

The CDR3 reads CASSHGQSSGREQYF. The CDR3 DNA follows: TGCGCCAGCAGCCACGGACAGTCCTCCGGGAGGGAGCAGTACTTC. J is TRBJ2-7 and V is TRBV5-1; tentatively, D is TRBD2 (7 bases). Trimming removed 4 bases from V and 7 bases from J, with 21 bases in between. This CDR3 contains 15 residues. In germline, CDR1 is SGHRS, CDR2 YFSETQ.